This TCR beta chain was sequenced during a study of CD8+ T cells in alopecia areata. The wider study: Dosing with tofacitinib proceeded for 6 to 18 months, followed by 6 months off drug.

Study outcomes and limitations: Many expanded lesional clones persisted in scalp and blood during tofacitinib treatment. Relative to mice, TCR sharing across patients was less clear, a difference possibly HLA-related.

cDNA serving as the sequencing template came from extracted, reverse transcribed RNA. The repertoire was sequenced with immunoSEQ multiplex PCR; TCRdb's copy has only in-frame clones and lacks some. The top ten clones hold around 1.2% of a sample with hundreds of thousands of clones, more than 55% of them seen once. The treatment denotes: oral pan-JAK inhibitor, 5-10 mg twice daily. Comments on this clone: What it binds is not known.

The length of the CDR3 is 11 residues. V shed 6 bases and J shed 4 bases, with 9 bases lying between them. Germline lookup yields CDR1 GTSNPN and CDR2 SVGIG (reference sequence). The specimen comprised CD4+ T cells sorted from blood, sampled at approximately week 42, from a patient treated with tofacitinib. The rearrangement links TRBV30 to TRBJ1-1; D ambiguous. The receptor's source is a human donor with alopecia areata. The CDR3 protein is CACWMSTEAFF. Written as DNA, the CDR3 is TGTGCCTGCTGGATGAGCACTGAAGCTTTCTTT.